These 19 T cell receptor beta chains came from one sample sequenced in a study of CD8+ T cells in alopecia areata. Isolated RNA was reverse transcribed into cDNA used as the sequencing template. TCRdb's table, derived via immunoSEQ multiplex PCR, lists solely in-frame clones and lacks some. The sample holds 150,000 or so clones, just over 65% seen once. This specimen consisted of CD8+ T cells sorted from blood, obtained at week 0. These receptors all stem from a human donor with alopecia areata.

The V and J genes are TRBV4-1 and TRBJ2-1, with TRBD1 matching 8 bases. This CDR3 has 13 amino acids. Germline values: CDR1 MGHRA, CDR2 YSYEKL. The ends lost 6 bases at V and 8 bases at J; junction bases unmatched: 6. Here the CDR3 DNA reads TGCGCCAGCAGAAGGACAGGGCGTCATGAGCAGTTCTTC. It translates to CASRRTGRHEQFF.

This clone was counted a single time. The chain combines TRBV14 with TRBJ2-5; D may be TRBD1 or TRBD2 (5 bases each). The CDR3 is 12 residues long. V shed 1 base and J shed 11 bases, with 11 bases lying between them. Germline V gene data show CDR1 as SGHDN and CDR2 as FVKESK. The chain's CDR3 is CASSQGGNLQYF. The CDR3 region has the DNA TGTGCCAGCAGCCAAGGGGGGAACCTACAGTACTTC.

This clone has a handful of counts. V is TRBV4-1 and J is TRBJ2-5, with D tentatively TRBD2 (6 bases). Trimming took 3 bases from V and 9 from J, leaving 8 bases between them. From germline, CDR1 is MGHRA and CDR2 YSYEKL. The CDR3 totals 11 residues. Here the CDR3 DNA reads TGCGCCAGCAGCCACTCGGGGGCCCAGTACTTC. Translation: CASSHSGAQYF.

J is TRBJ1-4 and V is TRBV27; TRBD1 agrees at 7 bases. Germline V lookup: CDR1 MNHEY, CDR2 SMNVEV (reference sequence). The CDR3 spans 16 residues. The trim removed 2 bases at V and 12 bases at J, leaving 15 bases unmatched. The CDR3 DNA reads TGTGCCAGCAGTTTAACACTCCAGGAGGGGGCGATTGAACTGTTTTTT. It translates to CASSLTLQEGAIELFF.

CDR3 DNA: TGCAGCGTTGAAAAGAGAGGCAGGGGTGAGACCCAGTACTTC. Encoded protein: CSVEKRGRGETQYF. This chain connects TRBV29-1 to TRBJ2-5; possible D gene TRBD1, 6 bases. Trimming left V 2 bases short and J 5 bases short, with 15 bases between. Germline V gene lookup returns CDR1 SQVTM and CDR2 ANQGSEA. The CDR3 runs to 14 residues. The full variable domain, its missing parts supplied by reference TRBV29-1 and TRBJ2-5, is SAVISQKPSRDICQRGTSLTIQCQVDSQVTMMFWYRQQPGQSLTLIATANQGSEATYESGFVIDKFPISRPNLTFSTLTVSNMSPEDSSIYLCSVEKRGRGETQYFGPGTRLLVL.

The chain recombines TRBV4-1 with TRBJ2-3, with D maybe TRBD1 (5 bases). V lost 1 base and J lost 1, with 15 bases in between. The CDR3 is 17 amino acids. Germline V gives CDR1 MGHRA, CDR2 YSYEKL. DNA of the CDR3: TGCGCCAGCAGCCAAGCGTTGACAGACACACGCACAGATACGCAGTATTTT. This translates into CASSQALTDTRTDTQYF.

This chain uses TRBV4-1 with TRBJ1-1; TRBD1 is a possible D gene (5 bases). Germline V gives CDR1 MGHRA, CDR2 YSYEKL. Trimming removed 3 bases from V and 1 base from J, with 18 bases in between. The CDR3 is 17 amino acids. In nucleotides, the CDR3 is TGCGCCAGCAGCCACCCGGTGAGGACAACCAAGAACACTGAAGCTTTCTTT. It encodes CASSHPVRTTKNTEAFF.

The V and J genes are TRBV20-1 and TRBJ1-2; the D is unclear. Germline V gene data show CDR1 as DFQATT and CDR2 as SNEGSKA (reference sequence). CDR3 size: 11 residues. The ends were cut back, 6 bases at V and 2 bases at J, with 7 bases in the middle. CDR3 nucleotide sequence: TGCAGTGCGGAGATCAACTATGGCTACACCTTC. Translated: CSAEINYGYTF.

The chain joins TRBV2 to TRBJ1-1; D remains unclear. Deletions cut 7 bases from V and 5 bases from J, with 8 bases between. Germline CDR1 SNHLY, CDR2 FYNNEI. This CDR3 has 11 amino acids. The DNA of the CDR3 is TGTGCCAGCAATCTGCGTACTGAAGCTTTCTTT. As protein: CASNLRTEAFF. Combining the CDR3 with reference TRBV2 and TRBJ1-1 gives the whole variable domain EPEVTQTPSHQVTQMGQEVILRCVPISNHLYFYWYRQILGQKVEFLVSFYNNEISEKSEIFDDQFSVERPDGSNFTLKIRSTKLEDSAMYFCASNLRTEAFFGQGTRLTVV.

V is TRBV6-5 and J is TRBJ1-4; 8 nucleotides match TRBD1. The CDR3 consists of 15 residues. After removal of 6 bases from V and 4 bases from J, the junction contained 7 bases not matched to a gene. Germline V gives CDR1 MNHEY, CDR2 SVGAGI. CDR3 sequence: CASSYGTGVNEKLFF. CDR3 DNA: TGTGCCAGCAGCTACGGGACAGGAGTTAATGAAAAACTGTTTTTT.

This clone has just a few counts. The V and J genes are TRBV29-1 and TRBJ2-2; a possible D gene is TRBD2 (7 bases). The CDR3 loop spans 14 amino acids. Deletions cut 6 bases from V and 4 bases from J, with 15 bases between. In germline, CDR1 is SQVTM, CDR2 ANQGSEA. In nucleotides, the CDR3 is TGCAGCGTAGGACGCGGGGGCCTCACCGGGGAGCTGTTTTTT. It encodes CSVGRGGLTGELFF.

The J gene is TRBJ1-6, the V gene TRBV30; possible D gene TRBD1, 5 bases. Trimming removed 3 bases from V and 9 bases from J, with 21 bases in between. Looked up from germline, CDR1 is GTSNPN and CDR2 is SVGIG (reference sequence). The CDR3 loop spans 16 amino acids. DNA of the CDR3: TGTGCCTGGAGCGAACGGGACCCCGGAATTAGTTCACCCCTCCACTTT. Its translation is CAWSERDPGISSPLHF.

This clone was observed once. V is TRBV7-9 and J is TRBJ2-5; D could derive from TRBD1 or TRBD2 (5 bases each). Germline CDR1 reads SEHNR; CDR2 reads FQNEAQ (reference sequence). V lost 5 bases, J lost 5 bases, and 18 bases lay in between. CDR3 size: 15 residues. In DNA, the CDR3 is TGTGCCAGCAGCCCCGGGGCTTCGCTTGGGGAGACCCAGTACTTC. Translating gives CASSPGASLGETQYF.

The V call is TRBV5-6, the J call TRBJ2-1; D may be TRBD1 or TRBD2 (5 bases each). The CDR3 extends over 15 amino acids. Germline V gene data show CDR1 as SGHDT and CDR2 as YYEEEE. Trimming took off 4 bases at V and 0 bases at J, with 11 bases between the two ends. The CDR3 DNA sequence: TGTGCCAGCAGCGCAGGGACCAGCTCCTACAATGAGCAGTTCTTC. It is translated as CASSAGTSSYNEQFF.

About this clone: The sample contains more than one DNA sequence encoding this CDR3. The chain joins TRBV13 to TRBJ1-1, with a possible D match to TRBD1 (5 bases). The CDR3 is 14 residues long. Germline V gene lookup returns CDR1 PRHDT and CDR2 FYEKMQ (reference sequence). Trimming stripped 3 bases from V and 5 bases from J, with 13 bases between. This chain's CDR3 is CASSFGGRGTEAFF. The CDR3 bases are TGTGCCAGCAGCTTCGGGGGAAGAGGGACTGAAGCTTTCTTT.

The chain links TRBV27 to TRBJ2-7, with 9 bases lining up with TRBD2. This CDR3 is 14 amino acids long. Trimming took 4 bases from V and 5 from J; bases not matched to a gene: 6. Germline assignment: CDR1 MNHEY and CDR2 SMNVEV (reference sequence). CDR3 in DNA: TGTGCCAGCAGTTGGCGGGGGGGTTTCGACGAGCAGTACTTC. Amino acids: CASSWRGGFDEQYF.

Only a few counts were recorded for this clone. The rearrangement links TRBV2 to TRBJ2-3; D may correspond to TRBD1 or TRBD2 (5 bases each). Trimming took off 7 bases at V and 0 bases at J, with 11 bases between the two ends. The V gene's germline CDR1 is SNHLY and CDR2 FYNNEI. This CDR3 is 14 amino acids long. CDR3 sequence: CASKGTVSTDTQYF. CDR3 bases: TGTGCCAGCAAAGGGACCGTTAGCACAGATACGCAGTATTTT.

The chain links TRBV2 to TRBJ1-1; D not certain. The V gene's germline CDR1 is SNHLY and CDR2 FYNNEI. CDR3 size: 15 residues. V was cut by 4 bases and J by 1 base, with 13 bases left in between. The CDR3 loop reads CASSGVGRKNTEAFF. The CDR3 coding sequence is TGTGCCAGCAGTGGGGTAGGCAGAAAGAACACTGAAGCTTTCTTT.

V is TRBV5-1 and J is TRBJ2-3; a possible D gene is TRBD2 (5 bases). V was pared by 7 bases and J by 2 bases, with 11 bases between. Germline V gives CDR1 SGHRS, CDR2 YFSETQ. This CDR3 contains 13 residues. The CDR3 sequence is CASRPSSTDTQYF. The CDR3 DNA reads as TGCGCCAGCCGGCCTAGCTCCACAGATACGCAGTATTTT.